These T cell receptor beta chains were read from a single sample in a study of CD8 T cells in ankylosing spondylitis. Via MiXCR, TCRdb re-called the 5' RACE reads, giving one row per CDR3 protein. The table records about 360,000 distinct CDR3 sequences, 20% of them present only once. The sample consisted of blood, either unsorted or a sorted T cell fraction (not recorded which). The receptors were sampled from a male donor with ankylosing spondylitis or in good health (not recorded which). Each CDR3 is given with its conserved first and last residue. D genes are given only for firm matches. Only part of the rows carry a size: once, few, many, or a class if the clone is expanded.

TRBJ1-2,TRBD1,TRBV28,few,CASSPRTGGIYTF,TGTGCCAGCAGCCCCCGGACAGGGGGGATCTACACCTTC
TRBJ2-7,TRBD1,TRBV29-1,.,CSVEMGPTGGSLYEQYF,TGCAGCGTTGAAATGGGGCCTACAGGGGGCAGCCTCTACGAGCAGTACTTC
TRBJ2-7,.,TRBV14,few,CASSPIWAGVYEQYF,TGTGCCAGCAGCCCCATATGGGCAGGGGTATACGAGCAGTACTTC
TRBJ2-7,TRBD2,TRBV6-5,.,CASSYVGASGVYEQYF,TGTGCCAGCAGTTACGTAGGGGCTAGCGGGGTCTACGAGCAGTACTTC
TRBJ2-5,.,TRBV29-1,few,CSVEVRQIGETQYF,TGCAGCGTTGAAGTGCGGCAGATAGGGGAGACCCAGTACTTC
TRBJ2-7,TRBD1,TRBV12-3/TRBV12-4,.,CASSSQTGVYEQYF,TGTGCCAGCAGCTCTCAGACAGGGGTCTACGAGCAGTACTTC
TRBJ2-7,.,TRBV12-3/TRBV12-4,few,CASSLARDNYEQYF,TGTGCCAGCAGTTTAGCGCGGGACAACTACGAGCAGTACTTC
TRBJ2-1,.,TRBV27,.,CASSLSRGNNEQFF,TGTGCCAGCAGTTTATCTCGCGGGAACAATGAGCAGTTCTTC
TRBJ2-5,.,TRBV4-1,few,CASSPPSQGHETQYF,TGCGCCAGCAGCCCTCCCTCGCAAGGGCACGAGACCCAGTACTTC
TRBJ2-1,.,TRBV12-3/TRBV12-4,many,CASNPKSGRNEQFF,TGTGCCAGCAACCCTAAATCTGGGAGGAATGAGCAGTTCTTC
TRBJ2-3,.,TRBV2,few,CASSEEPRGYTDTQYF,TGTGCCAGCAGTGAGGAGCCAAGAGGGTACACAGATACGCAGTATTTT
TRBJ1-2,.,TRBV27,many,CASSLGPANYGYTF,TGTGCCAGCAGTCTCGGGCCCGCTAACTATGGCTACACCTTC
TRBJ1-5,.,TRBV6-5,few,CASSYGSGQPQHF,TGTGCCAGCAGTTACGGTTCGGGACAGCCCCAGCATTTT
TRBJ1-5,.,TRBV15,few,CATSRRIDQPQHF,TGTGCCACCAGCCGTCGGATAGATCAGCCCCAGCATTTT
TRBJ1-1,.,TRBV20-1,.,CSARGRGTEAFF,TGCAGTGCTAGAGGTCGAGGCACTGAAGCTTTCTTT
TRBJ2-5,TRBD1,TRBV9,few,CASSVATTSAGGQETQYF,TGTGCCAGCAGCGTAGCTACAACGTCCGCAGGGGGCCAAGAGACCCAGTACTTC
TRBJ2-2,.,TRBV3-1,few,CATRVVTTGIGELFF,TGTGCCACTCGGGTGGTGACAACGGGGATCGGGGAGCTGTTTTTT
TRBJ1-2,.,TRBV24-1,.,CATSDPGWGYTF,TGTGCCACCAGTGATCCAGGGTGGGGCTACACCTTC